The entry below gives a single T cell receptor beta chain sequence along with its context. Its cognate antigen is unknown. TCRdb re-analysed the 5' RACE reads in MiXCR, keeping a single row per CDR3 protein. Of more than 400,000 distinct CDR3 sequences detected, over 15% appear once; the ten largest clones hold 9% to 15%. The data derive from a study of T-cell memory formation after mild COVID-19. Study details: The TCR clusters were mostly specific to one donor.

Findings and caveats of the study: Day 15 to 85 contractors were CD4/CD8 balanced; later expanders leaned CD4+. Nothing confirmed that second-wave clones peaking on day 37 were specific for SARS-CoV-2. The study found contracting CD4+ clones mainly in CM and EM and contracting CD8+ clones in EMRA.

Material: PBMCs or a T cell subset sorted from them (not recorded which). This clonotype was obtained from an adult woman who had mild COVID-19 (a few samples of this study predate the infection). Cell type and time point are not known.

The CDR3 protein is CASRAMNTEAFF. The CDR3 DNA is TGTGCGTCGAGGGCCATGAACACTGAAGCTTTCTTT. The genes are TRBV10-3 and TRBJ1-1; D remains unclear. Germline CDR1 ENHRY, CDR2 SYGVKD. This CDR3 is built from 12 residues.